This T cell receptor (beta chain) derives from a study of T cells in Graves' hyperthyroidism and ophthalmopathy. This clonotype was seen repeatedly, ten times or more. RNA transcripts served as the template for amplifying TCR beta CDR3 regions. The HTBI set primed first-round TCR CDR3 RT-PCR. MiXCR, run by TCRdb on the multiplex PCR reads, gives a single entry per CDR3 protein. The top ten hold approximately 19% of the sample, which has about 400,000 distinct CDR3 sequences, about 15% seen once. Trimming took 0 bases from V and 4 from J, leaving 5 bases between them. The germline V gene has CDR1 SGDLS and CDR2 YYNGEE. The CDR3 extends over 13 amino acids.

The source of this sequence is a woman in her sixties or seventies with Graves' ophthalmopathy. V gene TRBV9 combines with J gene TRBJ2-1; D not certain. The source material was blood. The CDR3 DNA follows: TGTGCCAGCAGCGTAGCAAGGTACAATGAGCAGTTCTTC. Its protein is CASSVARYNEQFF.